This T cell receptor beta chain appears in the sequencing data of a study of PD-1 blockade in classical Hodgkin lymphoma. At the level of the study: Patients were administered nivolumab (3 mg/kg intravenously) every 2 weeks.

Whole-study findings and limits: Newly diagnosed patients were reported to start with lower TCR diversity than healthy donors. CD4+ TCR diversity rose significantly by C4D1, and CD8+ TCR diversity did not. Those patients who began receiving nivolumab less than 1 year after ASCT had lower diversity, and they were excluded.

The CDR3 has 14 amino acids. V shed 8 bases and J shed 8 bases, with 19 bases lying between them. CDR1 is MDHEN and CDR2 is SYDVKM in the germline V gene. Clones were sequenced by immunoSEQ multiplex PCR, and TCRdb holds only the in-frame ones, with some missing. The table includes roughly 20,000 clones, around 85% detected once. There was relapse after autologous stem cell transplantation in every patient, and there was variation in brentuximab vedotin exposure. Comment on this clone: The antigen is undetermined.

The clonotype was recovered from a human donor with classical Hodgkin lymphoma. This chain joins TRBV28 and TRBJ2-1, with a tentative D call TRBD1 (6 bases). The sample here was peripheral blood mononuclear cells (PBMCs), taken at baseline. In DNA, the CDR3 is TGTGCCAGCGGACCCGATGACAGGTTCTATGAGCAGTTCTTC. This encodes CASGPDDRFYEQFF. Looking up the rest from reference TRBV28 and TRBJ2-1 gives the full variable domain: DVKVTQSSRYLVKRTGEKVFLECVQDMDHENMFWYRQDPGLGLRLIYFSYDVKMKEKGDIPEGYSVSREKKERFSLILESASTNQTSMYLCASGPDDRFYEQFFGPGTRLTVL.